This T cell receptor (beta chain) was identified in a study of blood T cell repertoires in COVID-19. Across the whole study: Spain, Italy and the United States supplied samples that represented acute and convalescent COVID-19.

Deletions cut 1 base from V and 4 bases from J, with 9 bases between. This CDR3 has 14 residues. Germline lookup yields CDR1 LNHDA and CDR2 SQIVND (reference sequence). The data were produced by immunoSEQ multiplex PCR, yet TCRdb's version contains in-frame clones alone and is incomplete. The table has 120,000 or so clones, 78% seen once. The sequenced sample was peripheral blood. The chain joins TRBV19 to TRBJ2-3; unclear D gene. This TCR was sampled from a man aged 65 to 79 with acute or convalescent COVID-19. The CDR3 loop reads CASSIVRQSDTQYF. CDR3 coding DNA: TGTGCCAGTAGTATAGTCCGTCAGTCAGATACGCAGTATTTT.